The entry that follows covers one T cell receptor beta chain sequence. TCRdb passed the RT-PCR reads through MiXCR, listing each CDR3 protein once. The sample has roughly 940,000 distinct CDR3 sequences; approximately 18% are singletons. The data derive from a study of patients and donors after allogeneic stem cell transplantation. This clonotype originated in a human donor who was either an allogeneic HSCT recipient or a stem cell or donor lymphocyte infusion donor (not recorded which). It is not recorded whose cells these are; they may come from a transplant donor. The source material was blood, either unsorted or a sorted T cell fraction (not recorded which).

The CDR3 DNA follows: TGTGCCAGCAGTTTTATGGGGGCGCAGACCCAGTACTTC. It specifies CASSFMGAQTQYF. This chain uses TRBV12-3 or TRBV12-4 with TRBJ2-5; the D gene is possibly TRBD1 (6 bases). V shed 3 bases and J shed 6 bases, with 11 bases lying between them. This CDR3 has 13 residues.